This T cell receptor beta chain was identified during a study of CD8 T cells in Susac syndrome. Germline CDR1 reads DFQATT; CDR2 reads SNEGSKA (reference sequence). V lost 2 bases, J lost 11 bases, and 15 bases lay in between. This CDR3 has 12 residues. When the RNA was reverse transcribed, random hexamers were used with an input of about 0.45 to 1 ug. The method of amplification for TCR beta CDR3 was immunoSEQ multiplex PCR, covering 54 Vbeta and 13 Jbeta. Using its own MiXCR run on the immunoSEQ multiplex PCR reads, TCRdb lists one record per CDR3 protein. The sample has hundreds of thousands of distinct CDR3 sequences, 94% seen once. In regard to this clonotype: Its antigen is unknown.

Points from the study as a whole: CD4+ T cell repertoires in Susac syndrome lacked clonal expansion.

This clonotype was sampled from a human donor with Susac syndrome. This rearrangement joins TRBV20-1 to TRBJ1-1, with D possibly being TRBD1 (6 bases). Sequenced material: CD4+ T cells from PBMCs. The CDR3 nucleotides read TGCAGTGCTAGATTACAGGGTATTGGGGCTTTCTTT. As protein: CSARLQGIGAFF.